This is a list of T cell receptor beta chains from one sample in a study of blood T cell repertoires in COVID-19. Clones were sequenced by immunoSEQ multiplex PCR, and TCRdb holds only the in-frame ones, with some missing. Of some 180,000 clones in the sample, more than 70% are singletons; the top ten hold 8.2%. Sequencing input: peripheral blood. These receptors all stem from a woman aged 55-69 years with acute or convalescent COVID-19. Each CDR3 is given with its conserved first and last residue. D genes are given only for firm matches. Only part of the rows carry a size: once, few, many, or a class if the clone is expanded.

size: -
D: -
J: TRBJ2-5
V: TRBV6-5
CDR3: CASRLDYFQETQYF
DNA: TGTGCCAGCAGATTGGACTACTTCCAAGAGACCCAGTACTTC

size: -
D: TRBD1
J: TRBJ1-2
V: TRBV29-1
CDR3: CSVEDPTGAFGYTF
DNA: TGCAGCGTTGAAGATCCGACAGGGGCTTTTGGCTACACCTTC

size: -
D: TRBD1
J: TRBJ1-2
V: TRBV7-2
CDR3: CASSLARGGQGFGYTF
DNA: TGTGCCAGCAGCTTAGCTCGAGGAGGACAGGGTTTTGGCTACACCTTC

size: -
D: -
J: TRBJ2-7
V: TRBV10-2
CDR3: CASSSVSYEQYF
DNA: TGCGCCAGCAGTAGCGTATCCTACGAGCAGTACTTC

size: -
D: -
J: TRBJ1-1
V: TRBV2
CDR3: CASSERGTTEAFF
DNA: TGTGCCAGCAGTGAAAGGGGAACGACTGAAGCTTTCTTT

size: -
D: -
J: TRBJ1-3
V: TRBV4-1
CDR3: CASSQAPQGHSGNTIYF
DNA: TGCGCCAGCAGCCAAGCCCCACAGGGACACTCTGGAAACACCATATATTTT

size: once
D: -
J: TRBJ2-1
V: TRBV19
CDR3: CASSPWGRRHNEQFF
DNA: TGTGCCAGTAGTCCTTGGGGGCGGCGGCACAATGAGCAGTTCTTC

size: -
D: TRBD1
J: TRBJ1-2
V: TRBV11-3
CDR3: CASSSTGGPGYGYTF
DNA: TGTGCCAGCAGCTCGACAGGGGGCCCTGGATATGGCTACACCTTC

size: -
D: TRBD2
J: TRBJ2-5
V: TRBV3-1/TRBV3-2
CDR3: CASSLTSGRSGETQYF
DNA: TGTGCCAGCAGCCTCACTAGCGGGAGGAGTGGGGAGACCCAGTACTTC

size: -
D: TRBD2
J: TRBJ2-1
V: TRBV5-1
CDR3: CASRTSGSSAYNEQFF
DNA: TGCGCCAGCAGAACGAGCGGGAGTTCCGCCTACAATGAGCAGTTCTTC

size: -
D: TRBD2
J: TRBJ2-3
V: TRBV5-1
CDR3: CASSLGGSVLDTQYF
DNA: TGCGCCAGCAGCTTGGGCGGGAGTGTGTTAGATACGCAGTATTTT

size: -
D: -
J: TRBJ2-7
V: TRBV5-1
CDR3: CASSLGRGRLSEQYF
DNA: TGCGCCAGCAGCTTGGGCCGAGGGCGGCTGTCCGAGCAGTACTTC

size: few
D: TRBD1
J: TRBJ2-1
V: TRBV19
CDR3: CASSPPGTGTNNEQFF
DNA: TGTGCCAGTAGTCCGCCCGGGACAGGGACTAACAATGAGCAGTTCTTC

size: -
D: -
J: TRBJ1-2
V: TRBV29-1
CDR3: CSVEALSEGNYGYTF
DNA: TGCAGCGTTGAAGCCCTATCGGAGGGCAACTATGGCTACACCTTC

size: once
D: -
J: TRBJ2-1
V: TRBV7-2
CDR3: CASSLYGGEQFF
DNA: TGTGCCAGCAGCCTATACGGCGGTGAGCAGTTCTTC

size: -
D: -
J: TRBJ1-3
V: TRBV5-1
CDR3: CASSLETSGHSGNTIYF
DNA: TGCGCCAGCAGCTTAGAGACATCTGGGCACTCTGGAAACACCATATATTTT

size: -
D: TRBD2
J: TRBJ2-1
V: TRBV6-2/TRBV6-3
CDR3: CASSSGLVPYNEQFF
DNA: TGTGCCAGCAGTTCCGGACTAGTACCCTACAATGAGCAGTTCTTC

size: -
D: -
J: TRBJ1-6
V: TRBV5-6
CDR3: CASSLAGGVPPLHF
DNA: TGTGCCAGCAGCTTGGCGGGGGGGGTACCACCCCTCCACTTT

size: -
D: -
J: TRBJ2-7
V: TRBV6-5
CDR3: CASRTRAGSYEQYF
DNA: TGTGCCAGCAGGACCCGGGCAGGGTCCTACGAGCAGTACTTC

size: -
D: TRBD2
J: TRBJ2-7
V: TRBV6-1
CDR3: CASSERTSGSFYEQYF
DNA: TGTGCCAGCAGTGAACGGACTAGCGGGAGTTTTTACGAGCAGTACTTC

size: -
D: -
J: TRBJ2-2
V: TRBV27
CDR3: CASSLSEAGVLFF
DNA: TGTGCCAGCAGTTTATCGGAGGCAGGGGTGCTGTTTTTT

size: -
D: -
J: TRBJ1-1
V: TRBV19
CDR3: CATRGRGGPTEAFF
DNA: TGTGCCACCCGGGGACGGGGAGGTCCCACTGAAGCTTTCTTT

size: -
D: TRBD1
J: TRBJ1-2
V: TRBV11-1
CDR3: CASSVTGEYGYTF
DNA: TGTGCCAGCAGCGTCACAGGGGAATATGGCTACACCTTC

size: -
D: TRBD2
J: TRBJ2-7
V: TRBV5-1
CDR3: CASSLVARLAGGVGIPDEQYF
DNA: TGCGCCAGCAGCTTGGTTGCCCGGCTAGCGGGAGGCGTCGGAATTCCGGACGAGCAGTACTTC

size: -
D: -
J: TRBJ2-5
V: TRBV11-2
CDR3: CASSLSRGQGISSQYF
DNA: TGTGCCAGCAGCTTAAGTAGAGGTCAGGGGATCAGCTCCCAGTACTTC

size: -
D: TRBD2
J: TRBJ2-1
V: TRBV7-2
CDR3: CASSLELAGISSYNEQFF
DNA: TGTGCCAGCAGCTTAGAACTAGCGGGCATAAGCTCCTACAATGAGCAGTTCTTC

size: -
D: -
J: TRBJ2-3
V: TRBV12-3/TRBV12-4
CDR3: CASRVGVTDTQYF
DNA: TGTGCCAGCAGGGTGGGAGTCACAGATACGCAGTATTTT

size: once
D: -
J: TRBJ1-2
V: TRBV6-6
CDR3: CASSSGVGGYTF
DNA: TGTGCCAGCAGCTCAGGGGTCGGCGGCTACACCTTC

size: -
D: TRBD1
J: TRBJ1-2
V: TRBV19
CDR3: CASSRGQGIFMNYGYTF
DNA: TGTGCCAGTAGTAGGGGACAGGGGATATTTATGAACTATGGCTACACCTTC

size: -
D: -
J: TRBJ1-5
V: TRBV6-5
CDR3: CASRRQESNQPQHF
DNA: TGTGCCAGCAGAAGACAGGAAAGCAATCAGCCCCAGCATTTT

size: -
D: TRBD1
J: TRBJ2-7
V: TRBV18
CDR3: CASSLQGEEQYF
DNA: TGTGCCAGCTCACTACAGGGGGAAGAGCAGTACTTC

size: -
D: TRBD1
J: TRBJ1-1
V: TRBV5-1
CDR3: CASSLGLGTGGYSTEAFF
DNA: TGCGCCAGCAGCTTGGGTCTCGGGACAGGCGGATACTCCACTGAAGCTTTCTTT

size: -
D: TRBD1
J: TRBJ1-4
V: TRBV18
CDR3: CASSPSSGGSEKLFF
DNA: TGTGCCAGCTCACCAAGTTCAGGGGGCAGTGAAAAACTGTTTTTT

size: -
D: -
J: TRBJ1-5
V: TRBV5-1
CDR3: CASSSGLGGRADQHF
DNA: TGCGCCAGCAGCTCCGGCCTGGGGGGGCGAGCAGACCAGCATTTT

size: -
D: -
J: TRBJ2-3
V: TRBV5-1
CDR3: CASSANSPGTDTQYF
DNA: TGCGCCAGCAGCGCAAATTCACCAGGCACAGATACGCAGTATTTT

size: -
D: -
J: TRBJ1-2
V: TRBV6-5
CDR3: CATQQGDYGYTF
DNA: TGTGCCACCCAACAGGGAGACTATGGCTACACCTTC

size: -
D: TRBD2
J: TRBJ2-1
V: TRBV30
CDR3: CAYRPGLAGYNEQFF
DNA: TGTGCCTACCGCCCGGGACTAGCGGGTTACAATGAGCAGTTCTTC

size: -
D: -
J: TRBJ2-2
V: TRBV9
CDR3: CASGRSAGRGELFF
DNA: TGTGCCAGCGGTCGTTCGGCGGGAAGGGGGGAGCTGTTTTTT

size: -
D: TRBD2
J: TRBJ2-1
V: TRBV15
CDR3: CATSREAGTYNEQFF
DNA: TGTGCCACCAGCAGAGAAGCGGGAACCTACAATGAGCAGTTCTTC

size: -
D: -
J: TRBJ1-1
V: TRBV6-5
CDR3: CASSYEVNTEAFF
DNA: TGTGCCAGCAGTTACGAGGTAAACACTGAAGCTTTCTTT

size: once
D: -
J: TRBJ1-1
V: TRBV2
CDR3: CASIFIAANTEAFF
DNA: TGTGCCAGCATCTTTATAGCTGCGAACACTGAAGCTTTCTTT

size: -
D: TRBD2
J: TRBJ2-1
V: TRBV19
CDR3: CASSIGPGGRRNEQFF
DNA: TGTGCCAGTAGTATAGGCCCTGGCGGGAGGAGGAATGAGCAGTTCTTC

size: -
D: -
J: TRBJ1-3
V: TRBV27
CDR3: CASKESRAGNTIYF
DNA: TGTGCCAGTAAAGAGTCCCGGGCTGGAAACACCATATATTTT

size: few
D: -
J: TRBJ2-7
V: TRBV10-3
CDR3: CAISDGRDEQYF
DNA: TGTGCCATCAGTGATGGCAGGGACGAGCAGTACTTC

size: -
D: -
J: TRBJ1-1
V: TRBV11-2
CDR3: CASSLGGMATEAFF
DNA: TGTGCCAGCAGCTTAGGAGGGATGGCCACTGAAGCTTTCTTT

size: -
D: -
J: TRBJ1-1
V: TRBV19
CDR3: CASSISQPTGAFF
DNA: TGTGCCAGTAGTATATCTCAGCCCACAGGGGCTTTCTTT

size: few
D: TRBD1
J: TRBJ1-2
V: TRBV6-6
CDR3: CASSTSGGAVNGYTF
DNA: TGTGCCAGCAGTACCTCAGGGGGCGCGGTAAATGGCTACACCTTC

size: few
D: -
J: TRBJ2-2
V: TRBV7-2
CDR3: CASSTSGPGELFF
DNA: TGTGCCAGCAGCACTAGTGGGCCCGGGGAGCTGTTTTTT

size: -
D: TRBD1
J: TRBJ1-6
V: TRBV10-3
CDR3: CAIRAGGESPLHF
DNA: TGTGCCATCAGGGCAGGGGGCGAGTCACCCCTCCACTTT

size: many
D: TRBD2
J: TRBJ2-1
V: TRBV2
CDR3: CASSELAGLNEQFF
DNA: TGTGCCAGCAGTGAACTAGCGGGACTGAATGAGCAGTTCTTC

size: -
D: -
J: TRBJ1-2
V: TRBV20-1
CDR3: CSARDLPVYTF
DNA: TGCAGTGCTAGAGACTTACCGGTCTACACCTTC

size: once
D: -
J: TRBJ1-5
V: TRBV30
CDR3: CAWIIWAYQPQHF
DNA: TGTGCCTGGATCATCTGGGCCTATCAGCCCCAGCATTTT

size: -
D: -
J: TRBJ1-6
V: TRBV5-1
CDR3: CASSLAATNSPLHF
DNA: TGCGCCAGCAGCTTAGCCGCCACCAATTCACCCCTCCACTTT